This T cell receptor beta chain was identified in a study of identical twins. Study findings and constraints: High-abundance cord blood beta clonotypes had fewer insertions; memory repertoires showed none. A partial confounding effect on zero-insertion analyses could come from invariant MAIT and iNKT cells.

The germline gives CDR1 SGHAT, CDR2 FQNNGV. This CDR3 comprises 15 residues. Trimming cost V 3 bases and J 0 bases; bases outside gene matches: 2. This clonotype was observed at least ten times. What it recognizes is unknown. TCRdb reanalysed the 5' RACE reads using MiXCR and keeps one entry per CDR3 protein. This sample has hundreds of thousands of distinct CDR3 sequences, with about 20% found just once. The sample also formed part of further work on T cells expressing NK-cell markers. Per that study: Sequencing covered eight donors, seven HCMV-seropositive and one seronegative.

The clonotype comes from a woman under 30 in good health. Sequencing was carried out using PBMCs. The chain recombines TRBV11-2 with TRBJ2-3, with 8 bases identical to TRBD2. CDR3 DNA: TGTGCCAGCAGCTTCGCTAGCGGGAGCACAGATACGCAGTATTTT. Its protein is CASSFASGSTDTQYF.